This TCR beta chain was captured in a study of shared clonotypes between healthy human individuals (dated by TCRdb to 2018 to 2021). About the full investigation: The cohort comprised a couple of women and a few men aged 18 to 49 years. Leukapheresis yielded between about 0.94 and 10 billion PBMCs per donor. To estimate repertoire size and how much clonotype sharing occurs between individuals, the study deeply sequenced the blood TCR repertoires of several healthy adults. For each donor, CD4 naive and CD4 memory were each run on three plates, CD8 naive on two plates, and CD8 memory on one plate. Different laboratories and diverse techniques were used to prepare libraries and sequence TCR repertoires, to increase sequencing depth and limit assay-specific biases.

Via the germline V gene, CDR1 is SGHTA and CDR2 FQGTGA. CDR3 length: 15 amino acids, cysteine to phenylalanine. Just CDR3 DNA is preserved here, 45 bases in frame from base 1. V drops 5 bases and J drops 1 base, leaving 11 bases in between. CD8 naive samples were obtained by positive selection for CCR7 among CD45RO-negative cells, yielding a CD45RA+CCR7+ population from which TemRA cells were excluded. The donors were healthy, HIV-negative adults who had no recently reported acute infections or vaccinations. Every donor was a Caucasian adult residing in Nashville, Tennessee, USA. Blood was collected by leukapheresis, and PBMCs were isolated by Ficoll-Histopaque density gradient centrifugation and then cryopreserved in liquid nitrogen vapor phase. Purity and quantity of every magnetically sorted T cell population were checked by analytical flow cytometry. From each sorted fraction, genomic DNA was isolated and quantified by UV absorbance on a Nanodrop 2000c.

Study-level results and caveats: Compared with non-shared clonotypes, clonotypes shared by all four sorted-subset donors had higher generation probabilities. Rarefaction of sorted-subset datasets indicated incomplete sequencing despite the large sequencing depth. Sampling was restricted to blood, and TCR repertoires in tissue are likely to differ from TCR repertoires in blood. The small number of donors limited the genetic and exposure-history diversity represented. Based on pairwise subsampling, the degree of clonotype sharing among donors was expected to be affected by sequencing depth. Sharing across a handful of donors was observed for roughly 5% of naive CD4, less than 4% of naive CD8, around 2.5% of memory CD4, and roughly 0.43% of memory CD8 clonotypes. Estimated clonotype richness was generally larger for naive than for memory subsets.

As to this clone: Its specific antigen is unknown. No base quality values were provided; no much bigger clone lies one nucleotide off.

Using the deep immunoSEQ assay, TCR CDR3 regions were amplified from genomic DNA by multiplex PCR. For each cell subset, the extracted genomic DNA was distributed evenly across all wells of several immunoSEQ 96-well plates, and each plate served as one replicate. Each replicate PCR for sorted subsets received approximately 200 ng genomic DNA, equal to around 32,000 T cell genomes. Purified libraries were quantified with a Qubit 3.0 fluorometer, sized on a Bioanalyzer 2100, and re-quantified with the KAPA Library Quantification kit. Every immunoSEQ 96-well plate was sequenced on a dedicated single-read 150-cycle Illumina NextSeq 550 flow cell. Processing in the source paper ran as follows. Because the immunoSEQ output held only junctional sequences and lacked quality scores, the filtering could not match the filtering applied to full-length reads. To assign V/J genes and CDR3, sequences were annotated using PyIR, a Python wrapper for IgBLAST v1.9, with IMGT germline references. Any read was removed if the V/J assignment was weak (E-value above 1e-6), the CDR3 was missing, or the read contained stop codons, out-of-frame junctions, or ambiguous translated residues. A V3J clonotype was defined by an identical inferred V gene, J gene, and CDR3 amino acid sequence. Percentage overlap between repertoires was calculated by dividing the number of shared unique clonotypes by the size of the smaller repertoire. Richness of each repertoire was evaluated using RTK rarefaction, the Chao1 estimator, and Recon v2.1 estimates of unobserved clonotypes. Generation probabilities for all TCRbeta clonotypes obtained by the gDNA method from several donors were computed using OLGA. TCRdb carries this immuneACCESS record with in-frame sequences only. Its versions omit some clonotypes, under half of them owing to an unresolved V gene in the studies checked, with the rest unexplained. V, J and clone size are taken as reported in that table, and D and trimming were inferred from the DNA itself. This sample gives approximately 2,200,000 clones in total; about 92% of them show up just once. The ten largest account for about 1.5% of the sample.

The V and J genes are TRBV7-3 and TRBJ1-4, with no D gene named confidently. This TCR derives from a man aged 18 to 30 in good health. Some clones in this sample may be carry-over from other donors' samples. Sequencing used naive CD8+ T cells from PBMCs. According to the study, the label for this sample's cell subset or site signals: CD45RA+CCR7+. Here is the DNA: TGTGCCAGCAGCCCCCCTAAGCGAACTAATGAAAAACTGTTTTTT. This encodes CASSPPKRTNEKLFF. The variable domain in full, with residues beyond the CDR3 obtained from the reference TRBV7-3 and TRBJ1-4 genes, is GAGVSQTPSNKVTEKGKYVELRCDPISGHTALYWYRQSLGQGPEFLIYFQGTGAADDSGLPNDRFFAVRPEGSVSTLKIQRTERGDSAVYLCASSPPKRTNEKLFFGSGTQLSVL.